This record concerns one T cell receptor beta chain sequence. Its target is not known. V lost 5 bases to trimming and J lost 6 bases; unmatched junction nucleotides: 5. CDR3 length equals 14 residues. Germline V gene lookup returns CDR1 MNHEY and CDR2 SVGAGI. The record originates from a study of OX40 agonist ivuxolimab in advanced cancers. Study overall: Of the participants, 40% had some prior anti-PD-1, anti-PD-L1 or anti-CTLA-4 therapy, which was allowed.

General study results and limits: There were, on average, more expanded clones in CD8+ T cells than in CD4+.

Assay used: immunoSEQ multiplex PCR; TCRdb lists only in-frame clones, some missing. Seen here are tens of thousands of clones, about 91% observed once, and the top ten hold around 28%. The specimen comprised CD4+ or CD8+ T cells sorted from blood, sampled in a trial of the OX40 agonist ivuxolimab. This rearrangement joins TRBV6-5 to TRBJ2-2; 8 bases agree with TRBD1. This clonotype was obtained from an adult with an advanced solid tumor such as melanoma, head and neck, liver or kidney cancer. Here the CDR3 DNA reads TGTGCCAGCAGTAGGACAGGGTCGTCCGGGGAGCTGTTTTTT. Its translation is CASSRTGSSGELFF.